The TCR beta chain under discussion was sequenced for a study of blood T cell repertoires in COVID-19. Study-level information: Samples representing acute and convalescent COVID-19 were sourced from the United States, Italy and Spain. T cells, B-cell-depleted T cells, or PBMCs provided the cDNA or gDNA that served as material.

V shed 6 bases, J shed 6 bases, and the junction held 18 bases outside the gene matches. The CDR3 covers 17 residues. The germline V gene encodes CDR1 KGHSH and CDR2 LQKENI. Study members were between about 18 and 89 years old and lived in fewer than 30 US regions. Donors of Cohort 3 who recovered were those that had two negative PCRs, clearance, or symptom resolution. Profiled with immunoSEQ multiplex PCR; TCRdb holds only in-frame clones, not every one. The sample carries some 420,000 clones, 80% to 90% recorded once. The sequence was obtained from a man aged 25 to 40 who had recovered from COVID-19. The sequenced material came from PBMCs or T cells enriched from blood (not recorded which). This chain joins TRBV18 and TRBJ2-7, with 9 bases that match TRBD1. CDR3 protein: CASSPIDPGQGPFEQYF. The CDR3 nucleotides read TGTGCCAGCTCCCCGATAGACCCGGGACAGGGCCCTTTCGAGCAGTACTTC.